The next 3 T cell receptor beta chains were all read from a single sample in a study of tissue T cells after allogeneic stem cell transplantation. Sequencing used immunoSEQ multiplex PCR; TCRdb keeps in-frame clones, though not all of them. The sample has approximately 17,000 clones; less than 85% are singletons. The sequenced material came from spleen. These receptors were obtained from a female BALB/c mouse in good health. Mouse strain MHC haplotype: H2-d.

As to this clone: Gene names and germline match the mouse. The missing CDR3 end, 1 residue past where the read stops, is filled in from the germline J gene. This sequence joins TRBV13-3 and TRBJ2-5; D might be TRBD2 (6 bases). The CDR3 is 13 amino acids. Per the germline V gene, CDR1 is NNHDY and CDR2 is SYVADS. V was cut by 4 bases and J by 3 bases, with 9 bases left in between. The sequenced part of the CDR3 DNA is TGTGCCAGCAGTCGGGGGGAGCAAGACACCCAGTAC. It yields the protein CASSRGEQDTQY. The complete CDR3 reads CASSRGEQDTQYF.

For this clone: Gene names and germline refer to mouse. The CDR3 spells CASGAPGQGSQAPLF. The CDR3 bases that were read are TGTGCCAGCGGTGCACCGGGACAGGGGAGCCAGGCTCCGCTT. This chain joins TRBV13-2 and TRBJ1-5; TRBD1 agrees at 10 bases. Sequencing ends 1 residue short of the CDR3 end; the germline J gene provides the rest. V dropped 3 bases and J dropped 6; count of bases not matched to a gene: 6. The CDR3 has 15 residues. Germline V gives CDR1 NNHNN, CDR2 SYGAGS (reference sequence).

Turning to this clone: These gene names are mouse names. The CDR3 goes on 1 residue after the read ends, and that part is filled in from the germline J gene. This chain uses TRBV19 with TRBJ1-4, with 11 bases fitting TRBD1. The CDR3 consists of 15 residues. The J segment lost 6 bases and the V segment lost 5 bases, leaving 6 bases of the junction unmatched. CDR1 and CDR2 (germline): FNHDT, SITEND (reference sequence). The covered CDR3 bases are TGTGCCAGCAGAGGGGTGGACAGGGGGCACGAAAGATTATTT. Its translation is CASRGVDRGHERLF. The whole CDR3 region reads CASRGVDRGHERLFF.